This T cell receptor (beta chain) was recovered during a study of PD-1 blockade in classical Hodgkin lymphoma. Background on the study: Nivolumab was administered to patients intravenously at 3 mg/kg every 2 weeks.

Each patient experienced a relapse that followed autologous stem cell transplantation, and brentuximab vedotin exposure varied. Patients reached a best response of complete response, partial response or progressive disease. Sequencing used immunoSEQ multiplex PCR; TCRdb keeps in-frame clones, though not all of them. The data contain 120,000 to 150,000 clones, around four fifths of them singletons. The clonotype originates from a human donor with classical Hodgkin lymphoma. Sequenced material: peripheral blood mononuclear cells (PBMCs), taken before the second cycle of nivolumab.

The CDR3 DNA follows: TGTGCCAGCAGTCCCGGGACAGGGTTTGAAAAACTGTTTTTT. Translation: CASSPGTGFEKLFF. The V gene is TRBV9, the J gene TRBJ1-4; 9 bases match TRBD1. The ends lost 5 bases at V and 7 bases at J; junction bases unmatched: 6. Germline loops: CDR1 SGDLS, CDR2 YYNGEE. This CDR3 region has 14 residues.